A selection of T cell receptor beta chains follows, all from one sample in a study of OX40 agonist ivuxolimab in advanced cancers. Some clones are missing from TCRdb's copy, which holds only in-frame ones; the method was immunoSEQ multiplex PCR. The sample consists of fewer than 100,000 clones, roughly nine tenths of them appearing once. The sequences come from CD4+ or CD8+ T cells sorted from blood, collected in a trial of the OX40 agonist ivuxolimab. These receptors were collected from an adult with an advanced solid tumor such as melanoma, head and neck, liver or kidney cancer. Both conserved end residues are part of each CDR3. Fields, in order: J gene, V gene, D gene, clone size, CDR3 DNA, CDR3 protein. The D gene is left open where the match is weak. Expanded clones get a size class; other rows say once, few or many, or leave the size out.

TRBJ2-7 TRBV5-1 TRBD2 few TGCGCCAGCAGCTCGGGACTGGCGGGAGGTCTCTCCTACGAGCAGTACTTC CASSSGLAGGLSYEQYF
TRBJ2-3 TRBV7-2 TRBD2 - TGTGCCAGCAGCTTAGTTGCGGGGGGTGGCACAGATACGCAGTATTTT CASSLVAGGGTDTQYF
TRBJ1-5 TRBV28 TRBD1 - TGTGCCAGCAGCCCGGACAGGGAGGCAGGCGGTCAGCCCCAGCATTTT CASSPDREAGGQPQHF
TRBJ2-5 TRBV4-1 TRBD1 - TGCGCCAGCAGCCAAGCAGCCGACAGGGCGGAGACCCAGTACTTC CASSQAADRAETQYF
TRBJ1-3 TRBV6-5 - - TGTGCCAGCACGGGAGGGACTGGAAACACCATATATTTT CASTGGTGNTIYF
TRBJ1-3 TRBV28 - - TGTGCCAGCAGTTCCCGCCCGAGCTCTGGAAACACCATATATTTT CASSSRPSSGNTIYF
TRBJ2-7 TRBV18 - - TGTGCCAGCTCCTTTTTAGGGGACGACTCCTACGAGCAGTACTTC CASSFLGDDSYEQYF
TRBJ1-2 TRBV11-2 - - TGTGCCAGCAGCTTAATAGTTGATGGCTACACCTTC CASSLIVDGYTF
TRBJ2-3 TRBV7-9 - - TGTGCCAGCAGCTTAGGAGACACAGATACGCAGTATTTT CASSLGDTDTQYF
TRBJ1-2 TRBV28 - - TGTGCCAGCAGTTTTCTCCAGATGGACTACACCTTC CASSFLQMDYTF
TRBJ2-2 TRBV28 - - TGTGCCACCGGGATAACATTGAGGAACACCGGGGAGCTGTTTTTT CATGITLRNTGELFF
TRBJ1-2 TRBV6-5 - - TGTGCCAGCATCGCTCTAGCGGGCTATGGCTACACCTTC CASIALAGYGYTF
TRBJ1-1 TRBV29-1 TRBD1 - TGCAGCGTTGAATTAGGACAGGGGAACACTGAAGCTTTCTTT CSVELGQGNTEAFF
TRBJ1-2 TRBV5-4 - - TGTGCCAGCAGCCCCCGAGGCGGGGGGCGTGGGGGCTACACCTTC CASSPRGGGRGGYTF
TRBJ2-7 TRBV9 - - TGTGCCAGCAGCCCCTTAGCGGACCCTGGGGGAGAGCAGTACTTC CASSPLADPGGEQYF
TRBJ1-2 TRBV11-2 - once TGTGCCAGCAGCTTAGACATCCAGCCTTCGGGTGGCTACACCTTC CASSLDIQPSGGYTF
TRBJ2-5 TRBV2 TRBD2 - TGTGCCAGCTACCTAGCGGGGGCCAAACAAGAGACCCAGTACTTC CASYLAGAKQETQYF
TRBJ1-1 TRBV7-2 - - TGTGCCAGCAGCCCACTAGAGAACACTGAAGCTTTCTTT CASSPLENTEAFF
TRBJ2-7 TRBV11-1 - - TGTGCCAGCCGTTCGGGACTTAGCTCCTACGAGCAGTACTTC CASRSGLSSYEQYF
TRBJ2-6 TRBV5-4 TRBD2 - TGTGCCAGCAGTCTACCTAGCGGCCTCTCTGGGGCCAACGTCCTGACTTTC CASSLPSGLSGANVLTF
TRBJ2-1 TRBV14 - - TGTGCCAGCAGCCAAGATGCGGGGGCCAACTACAATGAGCAGTTCTTC CASSQDAGANYNEQFF
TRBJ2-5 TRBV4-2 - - TGTGCCAGCAGGGGGAGAGAGACCCAGTACTTC CASRGRETQYF
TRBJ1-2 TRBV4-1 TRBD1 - TGCGCCAGCAGCCAAGATGGCAGGGGGCGAGTCTATGGCTACACCTTC CASSQDGRGRVYGYTF
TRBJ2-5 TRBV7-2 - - TGTGCCAGCAGCTTATCCTGGGACCAAGAGACCCAGTACTTC CASSLSWDQETQYF
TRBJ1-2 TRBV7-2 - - TGTGCCAGCAGCTTAACAGGAAATGGTGGCTACACCTTC CASSLTGNGGYTF
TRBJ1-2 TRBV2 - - TGTGCCAGCAGCCGGGACATCATAACGAATGGCTACACCTTC CASSRDIITNGYTF
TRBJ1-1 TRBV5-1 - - TGCGCCAGCAGCGATACAGGGTACGGGGGCACTGAAGCTTTCTTT CASSDTGYGGTEAFF
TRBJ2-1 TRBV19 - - TGTGCCAGTAGTTCGGGCCTTGGGCAGTTCTTC CASSSGLGQFF
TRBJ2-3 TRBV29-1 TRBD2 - TGCAGCGTTCGGGGGGGCTTCACAGATACGCAGTATTTT CSVRGGFTDTQYF
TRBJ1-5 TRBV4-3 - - TGCGCCAGCAGCCAAGAGGGTAGCAATCAGCCCCAGCATTTT CASSQEGSNQPQHF
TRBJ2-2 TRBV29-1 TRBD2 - TGCAGCGTGACGGCTAATGCAGGACTAGGTGCGACCGGGGAGCTGTTTTTT CSVTANAGLGATGELFF
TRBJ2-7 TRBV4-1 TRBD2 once TGCGCCAGCAGCCTCCGAGGGACTAGCTACGAGCAGTACTTC CASSLRGTSYEQYF
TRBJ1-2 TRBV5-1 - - TGCGCCAGCAGCTTGGCACGAGCTGGCTACACCTTC CASSLARAGYTF
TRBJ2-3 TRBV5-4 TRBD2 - TGTGCCAGCAGCCCCGGCGGCGGGGGGACAGATACGCAGTATTTT CASSPGGGGTDTQYF
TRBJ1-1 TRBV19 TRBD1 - TGTGCCAGTAGTAAGAAACTACAGGGGGCTGGCACTGAAGCTTTCTTT CASSKKLQGAGTEAFF
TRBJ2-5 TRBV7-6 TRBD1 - TGTGCCAGCAGCTTAGAGGGACAGGGGGCGCGGGAGCAGTACTTC CASSLEGQGAREQYF
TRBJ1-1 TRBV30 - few TGTGCCTGGAGTGACAGCCACACTGAAGCTTTCTTT CAWSDSHTEAFF
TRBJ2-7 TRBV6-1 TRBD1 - TGTGCCAGCAGTGTCGGATGGGACAGCACCTACGAGCAGTACTTC CASSVGWDSTYEQYF
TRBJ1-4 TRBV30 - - TGTGCCTGGAGCCGGGGTGATGAAAAACTGTTTTTT CAWSRGDEKLFF
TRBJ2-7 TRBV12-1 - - TGTGCCAGCAGCAACTACCCCCGGGCCCTTTTTTACGAGCAGTACTTC CASSNYPRALFYEQYF
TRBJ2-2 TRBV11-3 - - TGTGCCAGCAGCTTAGGTGACCGGGCCGGGGAGCTGTTTTTT CASSLGDRAGELFF
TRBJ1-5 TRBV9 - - TGTGCCAGCAGCGCCCATAGCAATCAGCCCCAGCATTTT CASSAHSNQPQHF
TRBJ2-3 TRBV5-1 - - TGCGCCAGCAGCTCACAGGGCTCGGGCACAGATACGCAGTATTTT CASSSQGSGTDTQYF
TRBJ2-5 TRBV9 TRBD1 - TGTGCCAGCAGCGTCGAGACAGGGCCGGGGACCCAGTACTTC CASSVETGPGTQYF
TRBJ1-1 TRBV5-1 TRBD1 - TGCGCCAGCAACCCCGGCCCAGGGGGTATGAACACTGAAGCTTTCTTT CASNPGPGGMNTEAFF